This T cell receptor (beta chain) was recovered during a study of blood T cell repertoires in COVID-19. On the study more broadly: The United States, Italy and Spain provided the acute and convalescent COVID-19 samples. Sources were T cells, B-cell-depleted T cells, or PBMCs; the material itself was cDNA or gDNA.

The data were produced by immunoSEQ multiplex PCR, yet TCRdb's version contains in-frame clones alone and is incomplete. The table includes 210,000 or so clones, about 88% detected once. Sample: peripheral blood. The receptor was isolated from a woman between 35 and 50 years old who had recovered from COVID-19.

The CDR3 nucleotides are TGTGCCAGTAGTACGGGAGTAGGGGCAGATACGCAGTATTTT. This translates into CASSTGVGADTQYF. V usage is TRBV19 and J usage is TRBJ2-3, with a weak D call TRBD2 (6 bases). Germline V gene sequence: CDR1 LNHDA, CDR2 SQIVND (reference sequence). This CDR3 region has 14 residues. V was cut by 4 bases and J by 4 bases, with 12 bases left in between.